This T cell receptor beta chain was sequenced during a study of T cell repertoires in cytomegalovirus infection. This clonotype came up a few times. TCRdb itself ran the reads through MiXCR, one entry per CDR3 protein. The data contain about 740,000 distinct CDR3 sequences, roughly 36% of them singletons. This TCR was sampled from a human donor in good health (CMV status not recorded). Some clones in this sample may be carry-over from other donors' samples. The sample comprised PBMCs.

CDR3: CASSLEPGLLGEQFF. CDR3 nucleotides: TGTGCCAGCAGCTTAGAGCCGGGACTGCTCGGTGAGCAGTTCTTC. J is TRBJ2-1 and V is TRBV7-2; TRBD2 might be the D (6 bases). V gave up 1 base and J gave up 9 bases, with 16 bases separating them. The germline V gene encodes CDR1 SGHTA and CDR2 FQGNSA. This CDR3 region has 15 residues.